One and the same sample provided the 21 T cell receptor beta chains below, sequenced in a study of blood T cell repertoires in COVID-19. Clones were sequenced by immunoSEQ multiplex PCR, and TCRdb holds only the in-frame ones, with some missing. Of fewer than 250,000 clones detected, approximately 80% appear once; the ten largest clones hold 10%. The sample was peripheral blood. These receptors were obtained from an elderly woman with COVID-19, enrolled during active disease.

The gene calls are TRBV28 and TRBJ1-2; TRBD1 aligns across 7 bases. Germline V lookup: CDR1 MDHEN, CDR2 SYDVKM. CDR3 length equals 14 residues. V shed 6 bases, J shed 1 base, and the junction held 5 bases outside the gene matches. CDR3 sequence reads: CASSGTVDNYGYTF. The CDR3 DNA reads as TGTGCCAGCAGCGGGACAGTAGATAACTATGGCTACACCTTC.

The chain is built from TRBV3-1 (or the pseudogene TRBV3-2) and TRBJ2-5; 9 positions match TRBD1. CDR3 length: 15 amino acids. In germline, CDR1 is LGHDT, CDR2 YNNKEL (reference sequence). V shed 3 bases and J 4 bases; nucleotides not matched to a gene: 6. CDR3 sequence reads: CASSQSLTGGETQYF. As DNA, the CDR3 is TGTGCCAGCAGCCAGAGCCTGACAGGGGGAGAGACCCAGTACTTC.

This clone was seen only a few times. Distinct nucleotide sequences in the sample also encode this CDR3. The chain carries TRBV2 and TRBJ2-1; 12 nucleotides line up with TRBD2. This CDR3 is 15 amino acids long. The V and J ends lost 2 bases and 4 bases, in that order; junction bases with no gene match: 0. Germline CDR1 and CDR2: SNHLY and FYNNEI. CDR3 protein: CASSELAGGYNEQFF. CDR3 nucleotides: TGTGCCAGCAGTGAACTAGCGGGGGGGTACAATGAGCAGTTCTTC. The whole variable domain, remainder taken from reference TRBV2 and TRBJ2-1, is EPEVTQTPSHQVTQMGQEVILRCVPISNHLYFYWYRQILGQKVEFLVSFYNNEISEKSEIFDDQFSVERPDGSNFTLKIRSTKLEDSAMYFCASSELAGGYNEQFFGPGTRLTVL.

The chain uses TRBV28 and TRBJ1-2; no reliable D call. V lost 7 bases, J lost 6 bases, and 15 bases lay in between. Germline loops: CDR1 MDHEN, CDR2 SYDVKM. CDR3 length equals 13 residues. CDR3 residues: CASKEGSADGYTF. DNA for the CDR3: TGTGCCAGCAAGGAGGGTTCGGCGGATGGCTACACCTTC.

The chain carries TRBV6-5 and TRBJ1-2; 7 bases are shared with TRBD1. The CDR3 runs 14 residues. In germline, CDR1 is MNHEY, CDR2 SVGAGI. Trimming took 6 bases from V and 8 from J; bases not matched to a gene: 12. CDR3 region: CASRTGFSGAGYTF. CDR3 nucleotides: TGTGCCAGCAGGACAGGGTTTTCGGGCGCGGGCTACACCTTC.

V is TRBV6-5 and J is TRBJ1-2; TRBD1 agrees at 10 bases. V lost 6 bases to trimming and J lost 7 bases; unmatched junction nucleotides: 8. Germline-derived CDR1 and CDR2 are MNHEY and SVGAGI. This CDR3 spans 14 amino acids. CDR3 in DNA: TGTGCCAGCAGCCCCGGGACAGGGGTGGGTGGCTACACCTTC. Translating gives CASSPGTGVGGYTF.

This chain uses TRBV10-3 with TRBJ1-4; TRBD1 agrees at 7 bases. With V trimmed by 8 bases and J by 5 bases, 8 bases remained unmatched. The CDR3 contains 14 residues. Germline V lookup: CDR1 ENHRY, CDR2 SYGVKD. CDR3 residues: CAIGEGQKNEKLFF. The CDR3, as DNA: TGTGCCATCGGAGAGGGACAGAAGAATGAAAAACTGTTTTTT.

The chain links TRBV19 to TRBJ1-6; D not resolved. Germline assignment: CDR1 LNHDA and CDR2 SQIVND (reference sequence). The CDR3 has 13 amino acids. V was pared by 11 bases and J by 0 bases, with 8 bases between. The CDR3 DNA follows: TGTGCCGTCAAGAGCTCCTATAATTCACCCCTCCACTTT. The encoded protein is CAVKSSYNSPLHF.

The V and J genes are TRBV7-9 and TRBJ1-4, with 8 bases identical to TRBD1. This CDR3 region has 14 residues. V was clipped by 5 bases and J by 7 bases; unmatched bases: 6. Germline V gene sequence: CDR1 SEHNR, CDR2 FQNEAQ (reference sequence). Here the CDR3 reads CASSTQGAVEKLFF. CDR3 bases: TGTGCCAGCAGCACCCAGGGGGCGGTTGAAAAACTGTTTTTT.

This clone came up once. A read error may account for a junction end that differs from germline. This chain links TRBV19 with TRBJ2-2; D call uncertain. CDR1 LNHDA and CDR2 SQIVND come from the germline V gene (reference sequence). The CDR3 runs 14 residues. DNA of the CDR3: TGTGCCAGCAGTAGAGAGTTAAACACCGGGGAGCTGTTTTTT. Translation: CASSRELNTGELFF.

The J gene is TRBJ2-7, the V gene TRBV6-6; no reliable D call. V lost 3 bases to trimming and J lost 3 bases, with 9 bases between them. There are 13 residues in the CDR3. In germline, CDR1 is MNHNY, CDR2 SVGAGI (reference sequence). CDR3 DNA: TGTGCCAGCAGTTATGGCAGGCACTACGAGCAGTACTTC. This gives the protein CASSYGRHYEQYF.

The gene calls are TRBV3-1 (or the pseudogene TRBV3-2) and TRBJ2-7; D unclear. The CDR3 runs 17 residues. Trimming shortened V by 0 bases and J by 2 bases, and 17 bases separated the two germline ends. The germline CDR1 and CDR2 sequences are LGHDT and YNNKEL (reference sequence). The CDR3 region is CASSQDHFSGGTYEQYF. As DNA, the CDR3 is TGTGCCAGCAGCCAAGATCATTTTAGTGGCGGAACCTACGAGCAGTACTTC.

This sequence joins TRBV2 and TRBJ2-1; D gene uncertain. The CDR3 loop spans 13 amino acids. CDR1 and CDR2 from the germline V gene are SNHLY and FYNNEI. CDR3 amino acids: CATRIWAQWWQFF. As DNA, the CDR3 is TGTGCTACTCGAATATGGGCTCAGTGGTGGCAGTTCTTC.

Written as DNA, the CDR3 is TGCGCCAGCAGCCATGAGGGCTACAATGAGCAGTTCTTC. Translated, it gives CASSHEGYNEQFF. The chain carries TRBV4-1 and TRBJ2-1, with D possibly TRBD2 on 5 matching bases. V shed 3 bases and J shed 3 bases, with 6 bases lying between them. Per germline, CDR1 MGHRA and CDR2 YSYEKL. The CDR3 has 13 amino acids.

This clone was seen a handful of times. The genes are TRBV6-1 and TRBJ1-4; D gene unclear. The CDR3 is 13 amino acids. With 1 base removed from V and 8 bases from J, the gap between germline ends came to 8 bases. The germline CDR1 and CDR2 sequences are MNHNS and SASEGT. The CDR3 region is CASSEVPGEKLFF. CDR3 coding DNA: TGTGCCAGCAGTGAAGTACCGGGGGAAAAACTGTTTTTT.

This chain links TRBV2 with TRBJ2-7, with D tentatively TRBD1 (5 bases). V lost 7 bases and J lost 5, with 12 bases in between. CDR1 is SNHLY and CDR2 is FYNNEI in the germline V gene. CDR3 length: 12 amino acids. As DNA, the CDR3 is TGTGCCAGCACCCGACAGTACCACGAGCAGTACTTC. Amino acids: CASTRQYHEQYF.

DNA for the CDR3: TGTGCCAGCAGCCCTACCGGGGGACGAGATAGCAATCAGCCCCAGCATTTT. Protein sequence: CASSPTGGRDSNQPQHF. This sequence joins TRBV6-2 or TRBV6-3 and TRBJ1-5, with D perhaps matching TRBD1 (5 bases). V was cut by 6 bases and J by 0 bases, with 18 bases left in between. The CDR3 is made up of 17 amino acids. Germline-derived CDR1 and CDR2 are MNHEY and SVGEGT.

The J gene is TRBJ1-6, the V gene TRBV7-9; TRBD1 agrees at 9 bases. J lost 9 bases, V lost 4 bases, and 10 bases had no gene match. Germline values: CDR1 SEHNR, CDR2 FQNEAQ (reference sequence). CDR3 length: 16 amino acids. CDR3 sequence (DNA): TGTGCCAGCAGCTCCGAAACAGGGGGCACAGGTTCACCCCTCCACTTT. Encoded protein: CASSSETGGTGSPLHF. Combining the CDR3 with reference TRBV7-9 and TRBJ1-6 gives the whole variable domain DTGVSQNPRHKITKRGQNVTFRCDPISEHNRLYWYRQTLGQGPEFLTYFQNEAQLEKSRLLSDRFSAERPKGSFSTLEIQRTEQGDSAMYLCASSSETGGTGSPLHFGNGTRLTVT.

J is TRBJ1-6 and V is TRBV6-5; 9 nucleotides line up with TRBD1. Germline CDR1 MNHEY, CDR2 SVGAGI. This CDR3 region has 14 residues. V was pared by 6 bases and J by 9 bases, with 6 bases of the junction left unmatched. This CDR3 is CASRGQGLASPLHF. The CDR3 region has the DNA TGTGCCAGCAGGGGACAGGGCCTAGCTTCACCCCTCCACTTT.

This sequence joins TRBV20-1 and TRBJ1-4; tentatively, D is TRBD1 (6 bases). The germline V gene has CDR1 DFQATT and CDR2 SNEGSKA (reference sequence). The CDR3 has 12 residues. Trimming cost V 3 bases and J 8 bases, with 10 bases left between them. The CDR3 here is CSASGGVEKLFF. DNA for the CDR3: TGCAGTGCTAGTGGGGGCGTAGAAAAACTGTTTTTT.

The V gene is TRBV6-6, the J gene TRBJ1-1; D remains unclear. The CDR3 is 13 amino acids. Trimming pared 2 bases from V and 4 bases from J, leaving 8 bases between. Per germline, CDR1 MNHNY and CDR2 SVGAGI (reference sequence). The CDR3 sequence is CASSYREGTEAFF. The CDR3 DNA reads TGTGCCAGCAGTTACCGGGAGGGCACTGAAGCTTTCTTT.